Shown below are 32 T cell receptor beta chains from a single sample sequenced in a study of shared clonotypes between healthy human individuals. Here immunoSEQ multiplex PCR was the method, and the copy in TCRdb shows in-frame clones only, minus some. The data hold approximately 97,000 clones, with about two thirds observed a single time. Sample: memory CD8+ T cells sorted from blood. Subset here: CD45RO+ cells pooled with CCR7-negative TemRA cells. The receptor set was obtained from a man aged 25 to 45 in good health.

The J gene is TRBJ2-1, the V gene TRBV6-5; perhaps TRBD2 as D (5 bases). V lost 2 bases and J 9 bases, leaving 14 bases between the germline ends. This CDR3 has 14 residues. Germline V CDR1 and CDR2: MNHEY, SVGAGI. The CDR3 protein is CASSYGGGIGEQFF. In DNA, the CDR3 is TGTGCCAGCAGTTACGGCGGAGGAATCGGTGAGCAGTTCTTC.

The chain joins TRBV11-2 to TRBJ2-3; 10 bases agree with TRBD2. The CDR3 runs 16 residues. Looked up from germline, CDR1 is SGHAT and CDR2 is FQNNGV. Losses at the gene ends were 5 bases for V and 4 bases for J; bases not matched to a gene: 9. CDR3 bases: TGTGCCAGCAGCAGAAATAGCGGGAGGTTGGCAGATACGCAGTATTTT. This translates into CASSRNSGRLADTQYF.

This clone was counted once. The rearrangement joins TRBV7-9 to TRBJ1-1; D is ambiguous. CDR1 SEHNR and CDR2 FQNEAQ come from the germline V gene (reference sequence). This CDR3 region has 13 residues. Trimming left V 5 bases short and J 9 bases short, with 16 bases between. CDR3 loop: CASSPGPILKAFF. The CDR3 bases are TGTGCCAGCAGCCCAGGCCCCATCCTGAAAGCTTTCTTT.

The V and J genes are TRBV27 and TRBJ1-1, with 7 bases aligning to TRBD1. CDR1 MNHEY and CDR2 SMNVEV come from the germline V gene (reference sequence). The J segment lost 6 bases and the V segment lost 6 bases, leaving 10 bases of the junction unmatched. This CDR3 has 14 residues. The DNA of the CDR3 is TGTGCCAGCAGCCCAGGGAGCGGGACAGCTGAAGCTTTCTTT. Amino acid sequence: CASSPGSGTAEAFF.

This clone was recorded a few times. The V call is TRBV5-4, the J call TRBJ2-1; D is possibly TRBD1 or TRBD2 (5 bases each). V was shortened by 2 bases and J by 12 bases, with 21 bases between the two germline ends. The germline CDR1 and CDR2 sequences are SGHNT and YYREEE (reference sequence). This CDR3 region has 15 residues. The CDR3 sequence is CASSLQDSLAMGQFF. The CDR3 DNA sequence: TGTGCCAGCAGCTTACAGGACTCCCTAGCCATGGGGCAGTTCTTC.

The chain uses TRBV6-1 and TRBJ2-3; 10 positions agree with TRBD1. Germline V CDR1 and CDR2: MNHNS, SASEGT. The CDR3 is 14 amino acids. The J segment lost 4 bases and the V segment lost 7 bases, leaving 5 bases of the junction unmatched. This chain's CDR3 is CASTGTGAADTQYF. CDR3 nucleotides: TGTGCCAGCACTGGGACAGGGGCGGCAGATACGCAGTATTTT.

The CDR3 bases are TGTGCCTGGAGTGTAGGACAGGGGCCCTATGGCTACACCTTC. Its translation: CAWSVGQGPYGYTF. V gene TRBV30 combines with J gene TRBJ1-2; 9 positions agree with TRBD1. V shed 0 bases and J 4 bases; nucleotides not matched to a gene: 3. The CDR3 has 14 residues. CDR1 is GTSNPN, CDR2 SVGIG, per germline (reference sequence). Based on the CDR3 plus reference TRBV30 and TRBJ1-2, the full variable domain is SQTIHQWPATLVQPVGSPLSLECTVEGTSNPNLYWYRQAAGRGLQLLFYSVGIGQISSEVPQNLSASRPQDRQFILSSKKLLLSDSGFYLCAWSVGQGPYGYTFGSGTRLTVV.

The rearrangement uses TRBV7-9 and TRBJ2-3; 7 nucleotides line up with TRBD2. The CDR3 spans 15 residues. V lost 5 bases to trimming and J lost 3 bases; unmatched junction nucleotides: 8. From germline, CDR1 is SEHNR and CDR2 FQNEAQ (reference sequence). The CDR3 here is CASSPPLAVTDTQYF. CDR3 bases: TGTGCCAGCAGCCCCCCGCTAGCGGTTACAGATACGCAGTATTTT.

As to this clone: The sample has other DNA sequences that encode this CDR3 too. This chain uses TRBV27 with TRBJ2-7; perhaps TRBD2 as D (6 bases). From germline, CDR1 is MNHEY and CDR2 SMNVEV (reference sequence). Trimming left V 1 base short and J 5 bases short, with 12 bases between. The CDR3 is made up of 14 amino acids. The CDR3 DNA reads TGTGCCAGCAGTTTATTGGGCGGGACGGACGAGCAGTACTTC. It codes for CASSLLGGTDEQYF.

In the case of this clone: Since a much larger clone is just one base distant, this may be a read error. The rearrangement links TRBV6-4 to TRBJ1-5, with 8 positions matching TRBD1. Germline assignment: CDR1 MRHNA and CDR2 SNTAGT. This CDR3 is built from 13 residues. DNA of the CDR3: TGTGTCAGCAGGGGGCGTAGCAATCAGCCCCAGCATTTT. Amino acid sequence: CVSRGRSNQPQHF.

V gene TRBV7-8 combines with J gene TRBJ1-1; TRBD1 might be the D (5 bases). The CDR3 runs 13 residues. Germline V CDR1 and CDR2: SGHVS, FQNEAQ. V shed 5 bases and J shed 7 bases, with 14 bases lying between them. This CDR3 reads CASSPQRQSEAFF. CDR3 sequence (DNA): TGTGCCAGCAGCCCACAAAGACAGAGTGAAGCTTTCTTT.

Concerning this clone itself: A far bigger clonotype differs at one base, so this is likely a read error. Other nucleotide sequences from this sample produce the same CDR3. The V and J genes are TRBV29-1 and TRBJ2-3; D may correspond to TRBD1 or TRBD2 (5 bases each). This CDR3 has 15 amino acids. V was trimmed by 1 base and J by 3 bases, leaving 14 bases between them. The V gene's germline CDR1 is SQVTM and CDR2 ANQGSEA. In DNA, the CDR3 is TGCAGCGTTGAAGGGGACGGACCTAGTACAGATACGCAGTATTTT. Its protein is CSVEGDGPSTDTQYF.

There are a few counts of this clone. The chain carries TRBV6-4 and TRBJ2-1; 8 positions match TRBD2. Germline assignment: CDR1 MRHNA and CDR2 SNTAGT. This CDR3 has 14 residues. The V and J ends lost 8 bases and 8 bases, in that order; junction bases with no gene match: 11. CDR3 amino acids: CASRKGLDSDEQFF. For the CDR3, the DNA is TGTGCCAGCCGGAAGGGACTAGATTCCGATGAGCAGTTCTTC.

The chain carries TRBV7-9 and TRBJ2-5; D is tentatively TRBD1 or TRBD2 (5 bases each). The V gene's germline CDR1 is SEHNR and CDR2 FQNEAQ (reference sequence). V was cut by 4 bases and J by 1 base, with 10 bases left in between. CDR3 length equals 14 residues. CDR3 region: CASSWDGAQETQYF. The CDR3 nucleotides are TGTGCCAGCAGCTGGGACGGGGCCCAAGAGACCCAGTACTTC. The whole variable domain, remainder taken from reference TRBV7-9 and TRBJ2-5, is DTGVSQNPRHKITKRGQNVTFRCDPISEHNRLYWYRQTLGQGPEFLTYFQNEAQLEKSRLLSDRFSAERPKGSFSTLEIQRTEQGDSAMYLCASSWDGAQETQYFGPGTRLLVL.

CDR3 bases: TGCAGCGTCTCAGGAAGCCCTGAGGACGAGCAGTACTTC. Amino acids: CSVSGSPEDEQYF. J is TRBJ2-7 and V is TRBV29-1; no definite D call. The CDR3 spans 13 residues. Trimming pared 6 bases from V and 5 bases from J, leaving 17 bases between. Germline values: CDR1 SQVTM, CDR2 ANQGSEA.

This clone was seen at least ten times. The chain uses TRBV11-2 and TRBJ2-1, with 13 bases fitting TRBD2. CDR1 SGHAT and CDR2 FQNNGV come from the germline V gene. The CDR3 is 18 amino acids. V lost 0 bases and J lost 4; bases outside the gene matches: 6. CDR3 bases: TGTGCCAGCAGCTTAGATCGTGTGACTAGCGGGAGGTACAATGAGCAGTTCTTC. Translated: CASSLDRVTSGRYNEQFF.

The count of this clone is one. The CDR3 coding sequence is TGTGCCAGCAGTTTGTCAGGGGTGGGGTATGGCTACACCTTC. It codes for CASSLSGVGYGYTF. The chain carries TRBV27 and TRBJ1-2; a weak D match, TRBD1 (6 bases). Per germline, CDR1 MNHEY and CDR2 SMNVEV (reference sequence). V lost 3 bases and J 5 bases, leaving 13 bases between the germline ends. The CDR3 has 14 residues.

The rearrangement uses TRBV7-9 and TRBJ2-7; no clear D gene. The ends were cut back, 2 bases at V and 5 bases at J, with 10 bases in the middle. In germline, CDR1 is SEHNR, CDR2 FQNEAQ (reference sequence). The CDR3 has 13 amino acids. CDR3 sequence: CASSLSGLNEQYF. The CDR3 DNA follows: TGTGCCAGCAGCTTATCCGGGCTTAACGAGCAGTACTTC.

The rearrangement links TRBV11-2 to TRBJ2-3; 7 nucleotides match TRBD2. After removal of 6 bases from V and 0 bases from J, the junction contained 9 bases not matched to a gene. The CDR3 spans 16 residues. Per germline, CDR1 SGHAT and CDR2 FQNNGV. CDR3 nucleotide sequence: TGTGCCAGCAGGCCTATAACTAGCGTAAGCACAGATACGCAGTATTTT. Translated: CASRPITSVSTDTQYF.

This chain connects TRBV4-3 to TRBJ2-2; 7 bases fit TRBD2. The V segment lost 0 bases and the J segment 6 bases; nucleotides outside the gene matches: 7. Germline-derived CDR1 and CDR2 are LGHNA and YSLEER. The CDR3 consists of 16 residues. This CDR3 is CASSQEGRESSGELFF. Written as DNA, the CDR3 is TGCGCCAGCAGCCAAGAGGGGAGGGAGAGCTCCGGGGAGCTGTTTTTT.

This chain joins TRBV13 and TRBJ2-1; D is possibly TRBD2 (5 bases). V lost 3 bases to trimming and J lost 5 bases, with 8 bases between them. Germline V lookup: CDR1 PRHDT, CDR2 FYEKMQ (reference sequence). The CDR3 contains 13 residues. The CDR3 DNA follows: TGTGCCAGCAGCTTTCGGGGTAACAATGAGCAGTTCTTC. This codes for CASSFRGNNEQFF.

A few counts support this clone. The chain employs TRBV7-2 and TRBJ2-3; 8 nucleotides align to TRBD2. This CDR3 is built from 15 residues. V shed 4 bases and J 2 bases; nucleotides not matched to a gene: 5. The germline V gene encodes CDR1 SGHTA and CDR2 FQGNSA. The CDR3 region has the DNA TGTGCCAGCAGCTCCACTAGCGGAATCACAGATACGCAGTATTTT. This sequence encodes CASSSTSGITDTQYF.

The chain carries TRBV6-6 and TRBJ2-1, with 9 bases fitting TRBD2. The CDR3 loop spans 14 amino acids. Germline CDR1 MNHNY, CDR2 SVGAGI (reference sequence). V was clipped by 2 bases and J by 9 bases; unmatched bases: 5. In DNA, the CDR3 is TGTGCCAGCAGTTACATGGCGGGAGGGCCTGAGCAGTTCTTC. It specifies CASSYMAGGPEQFF.

The chain recombines TRBV5-6 with TRBJ2-7; D possibly corresponds to TRBD2 (6 bases). Germline assignment: CDR1 SGHDT and CDR2 YYEEEE. V was clipped by 2 bases and J by 3 bases, with 15 bases between them. The CDR3 contains 15 residues. CDR3 bases: TGTGCCAGCAGCTTCCGCGGAGCGGGCTACTACGAGCAGTACTTC. It specifies CASSFRGAGYYEQYF.

V usage is TRBV13 and J usage is TRBJ2-1, with 7 nucleotides matching TRBD2. The CDR3 loop spans 19 amino acids. V shed 5 bases, J shed 2 bases, and the junction held 18 bases outside the gene matches. Germline CDR1 reads PRHDT; CDR2 reads FYEKMQ (reference sequence). CDR3 DNA: TGTGCCAGCAGCCCCAATCGACCCGGACCTAGCGGTACCTACAATGAGCAGTTCTTC. This gives the protein CASSPNRPGPSGTYNEQFF.

V is TRBV6-4 and J is TRBJ2-3; a weak D match, TRBD2 (6 bases). CDR3 length equals 13 residues. Between the trimmed V and J ends, which lost 10 bases and 0 bases, there was a span of 11 bases. Germline CDR1 is MRHNA and CDR2 is SNTAGT. The CDR3 nucleotides are TGTGCCACCAGCGGGTCTAGCACAGATACGCAGTATTTT. Encoded protein: CATSGSSTDTQYF.

The chain links TRBV4-1 to TRBJ2-1; D is perhaps TRBD1 or TRBD2 (5 bases each). CDR1 is MGHRA, CDR2 YSYEKL, per germline. Trimming removed 2 bases from V and 4 bases from J, with 15 bases in between. The CDR3 contains 16 residues. The CDR3 here is CASSQQGPAGYNEQFF. CDR3 DNA sequence: TGCGCCAGCAGCCAACAGGGACCCGCCGGGTACAATGAGCAGTTCTTC.

The chain carries TRBV10-3 and TRBJ1-2; D is unresolved. V lost 2 bases to trimming and J lost 5 bases, with 12 bases between them. Germline V lookup: CDR1 ENHRY, CDR2 SYGVKD. The CDR3 has 14 amino acids. The CDR3 here is CAISEDGGGYGYTF. CDR3 coding DNA: TGTGCCATCAGTGAGGACGGAGGTGGGTATGGCTACACCTTC.

The chain's CDR3 is CASSQSRSRTYEQYF. The CDR3 nucleotides are TGCGCCAGCAGTCAAAGCCGCTCTCGGACCTACGAGCAGTACTTC. J is TRBJ2-7 and V is TRBV4-1; D remains unclear. CDR3 length equals 15 residues. Germline V CDR1 and CDR2: MGHRA, YSYEKL. V dropped 6 bases and J dropped 2 bases, with 17 bases sitting between them.

The chain links TRBV28 to TRBJ1-3; D is ambiguous. The V end lost 6 bases, the J end lost 8 bases, and 11 bases lay between the germline ends. CDR1 is MDHEN, CDR2 SYDVKM, per germline. This CDR3 spans 12 amino acids. CDR3 in DNA: TGTGCCAGCAGACAGCTGGATTACACCATATATTTT. This encodes CASRQLDYTIYF.

The chain is built from TRBV11-2 and TRBJ1-5; D ambiguous. Germline CDR1 reads SGHAT; CDR2 reads FQNNGV. Between the trimmed V and J ends, which lost 0 bases and 2 bases, there was a span of 11 bases. The CDR3 has 16 residues. This CDR3 is CASSLDISKGNQPQHF. CDR3 DNA sequence: TGTGCCAGCAGCTTAGATATCAGTAAGGGCAATCAGCCCCAGCATTTT.

The V and J genes are TRBV7-9 and TRBJ2-5; TRBD2 matches at 9 bases. CDR1 is SEHNR, CDR2 FQNEAQ, per germline (reference sequence). The CDR3 loop spans 15 amino acids. V trimming: 0 bases; J trimming: 11 bases; junction bases outside the gene matches: 10. The CDR3 sequence: CASSLASSAGGEQYF. For the CDR3, the DNA is TGTGCCAGCAGCTTAGCGAGTTCGGCGGGAGGGGAGCAGTACTTC.